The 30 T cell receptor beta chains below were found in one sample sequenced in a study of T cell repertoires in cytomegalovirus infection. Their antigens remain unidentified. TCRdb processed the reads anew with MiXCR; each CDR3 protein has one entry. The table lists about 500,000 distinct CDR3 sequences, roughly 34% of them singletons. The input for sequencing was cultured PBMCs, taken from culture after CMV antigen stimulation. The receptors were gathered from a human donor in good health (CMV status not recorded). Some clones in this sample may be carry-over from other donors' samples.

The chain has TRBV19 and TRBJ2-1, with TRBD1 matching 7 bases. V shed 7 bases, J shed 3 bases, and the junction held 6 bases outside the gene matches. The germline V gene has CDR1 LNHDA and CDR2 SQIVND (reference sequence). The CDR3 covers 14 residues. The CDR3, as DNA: TGTGCCAGTACCAAAGGGGGCCTCTACAATGAGCAGTTCTTC. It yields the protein CASTKGGLYNEQFF.

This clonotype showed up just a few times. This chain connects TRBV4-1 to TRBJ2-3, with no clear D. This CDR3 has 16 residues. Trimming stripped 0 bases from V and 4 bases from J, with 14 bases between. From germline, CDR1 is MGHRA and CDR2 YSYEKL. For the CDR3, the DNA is TGCGCCAGCAGCCAAGATTTTAGCCTAGGCGCAGATACGCAGTATTTT. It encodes CASSQDFSLGADTQYF.

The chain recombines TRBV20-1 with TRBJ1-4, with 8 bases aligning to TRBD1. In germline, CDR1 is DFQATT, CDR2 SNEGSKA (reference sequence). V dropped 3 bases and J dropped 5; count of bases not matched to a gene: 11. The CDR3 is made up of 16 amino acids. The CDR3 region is CSARYTRTGRNEKLFF. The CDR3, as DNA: TGCAGTGCTAGGTATACCCGGACAGGGAGAAATGAAAAACTGTTTTTT.

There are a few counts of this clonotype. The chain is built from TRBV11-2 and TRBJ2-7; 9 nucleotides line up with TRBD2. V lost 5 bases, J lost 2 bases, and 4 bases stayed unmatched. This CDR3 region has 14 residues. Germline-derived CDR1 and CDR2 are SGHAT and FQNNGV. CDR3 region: CASSATSGTYEQYV. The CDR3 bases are TGTGCCAGCAGCGCGACTAGCGGAACCTACGAGCAGTACGTC.

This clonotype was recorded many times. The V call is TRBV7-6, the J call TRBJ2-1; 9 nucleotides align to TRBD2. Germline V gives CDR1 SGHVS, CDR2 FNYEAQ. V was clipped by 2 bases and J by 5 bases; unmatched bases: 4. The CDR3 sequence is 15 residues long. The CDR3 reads CASSLLAGVHNEQFF. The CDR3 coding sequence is TGTGCCAGCAGCTTATTAGCGGGAGTGCACAATGAGCAGTTCTTC. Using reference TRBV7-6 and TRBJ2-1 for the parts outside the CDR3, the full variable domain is GAGVSQSPRYKVTKRGQDVALRCDPISGHVSLYWYRQALGQGPEFLTYFNYEAQQDKSGLPNDRFSAERPEGSISTLTIQRTEQRDSAMYRCASSLLAGVHNEQFFGPGTRLTVL.

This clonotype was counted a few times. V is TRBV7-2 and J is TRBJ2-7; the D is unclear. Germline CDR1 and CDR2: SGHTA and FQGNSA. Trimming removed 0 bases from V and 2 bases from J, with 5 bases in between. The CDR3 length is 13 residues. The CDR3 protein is CASSLAATYEQYV. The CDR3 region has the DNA TGTGCCAGCAGCTTAGCGGCCACCTACGAGCAGTACGTC.

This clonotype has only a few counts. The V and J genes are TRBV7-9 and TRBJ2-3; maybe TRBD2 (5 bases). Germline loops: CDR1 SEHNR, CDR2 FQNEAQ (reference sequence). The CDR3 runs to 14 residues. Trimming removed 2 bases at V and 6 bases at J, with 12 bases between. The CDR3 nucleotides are TGTGCCAGCAGCTTATTGGCTAGCAGGGATACGCAGTATTTT. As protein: CASSLLASRDTQYF.

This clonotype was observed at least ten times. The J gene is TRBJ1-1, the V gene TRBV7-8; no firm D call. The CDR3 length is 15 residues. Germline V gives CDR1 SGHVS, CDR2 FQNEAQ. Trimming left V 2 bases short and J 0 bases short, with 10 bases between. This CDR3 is CASSLILGLNTEAFF. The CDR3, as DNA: TGTGCCAGCAGCTTAATCCTGGGGTTGAACACTGAAGCTTTCTTT.

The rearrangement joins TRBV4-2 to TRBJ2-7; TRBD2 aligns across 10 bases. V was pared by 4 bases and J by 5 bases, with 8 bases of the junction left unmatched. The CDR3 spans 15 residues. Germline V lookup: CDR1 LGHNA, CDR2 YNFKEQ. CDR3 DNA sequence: TGTGCCAGCAGCCCGAAAGCGGGAGGGCCAGACGAGCAGTACTTC. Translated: CASSPKAGGPDEQYF.

The chain's CDR3 is CASSYGTGIRDTEAFF. CDR3 nucleotide sequence: TGTGCCAGCAGTTATGGGACAGGGATTAGGGACACTGAAGCTTTCTTT. The rearrangement uses TRBV12-3 or TRBV12-4 and TRBJ1-1, with 9 nucleotides matching TRBD1. J was trimmed by 3 bases and V by 4 bases; bases with no gene match: 9. The CDR3 length is 16 residues.

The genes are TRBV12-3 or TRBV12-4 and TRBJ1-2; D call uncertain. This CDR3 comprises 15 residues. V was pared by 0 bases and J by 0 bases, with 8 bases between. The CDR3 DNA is TGTGCCAGCAGTTTAGCCCCCCCAGCTAACTATGGCTACACCTTC. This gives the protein CASSLAPPANYGYTF.

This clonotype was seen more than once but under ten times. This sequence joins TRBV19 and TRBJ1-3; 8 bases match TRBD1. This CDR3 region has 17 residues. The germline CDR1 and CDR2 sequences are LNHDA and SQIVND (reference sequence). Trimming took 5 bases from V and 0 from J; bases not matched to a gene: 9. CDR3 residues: CASSLSTGASSGNTIYF. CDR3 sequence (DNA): TGTGCCAGTAGTCTCTCGACAGGGGCGAGCTCTGGAAACACCATATATTTT.

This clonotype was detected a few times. CDR3 sequence reads: CASSQGASGSFYEQYV. The CDR3 coding sequence is TGCGCCAGCAGCCAAGGGGCTAGCGGGAGTTTTTACGAGCAGTACGTC. This chain joins TRBV4-1 and TRBJ2-7, with 10 bases fitting TRBD2. CDR1 and CDR2 (germline): MGHRA, YSYEKL. The CDR3 runs to 16 residues. The trim removed 1 base at V and 4 bases at J, leaving 7 bases unmatched.

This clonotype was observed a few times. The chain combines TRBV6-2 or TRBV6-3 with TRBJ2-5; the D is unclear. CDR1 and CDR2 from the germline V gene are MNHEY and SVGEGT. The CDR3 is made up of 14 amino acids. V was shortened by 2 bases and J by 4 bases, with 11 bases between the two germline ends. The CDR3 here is CASSYLWFTETQYF. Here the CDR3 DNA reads TGTGCCAGCAGTTACCTCTGGTTTACAGAGACCCAGTACTTC.

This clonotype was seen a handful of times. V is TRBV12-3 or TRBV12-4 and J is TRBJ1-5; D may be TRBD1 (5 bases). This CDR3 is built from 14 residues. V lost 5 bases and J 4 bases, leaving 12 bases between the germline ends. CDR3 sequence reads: CASSVGGTNQPQHF. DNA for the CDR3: TGTGCCAGCAGTGTGGGGGGTACAAATCAGCCCCAGCATTTT.

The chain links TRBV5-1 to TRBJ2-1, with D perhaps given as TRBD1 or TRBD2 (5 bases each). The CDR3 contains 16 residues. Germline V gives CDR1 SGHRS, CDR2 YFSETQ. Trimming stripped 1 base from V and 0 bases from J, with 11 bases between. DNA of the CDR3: TGCGCCAGCAGCTTGCCCGGGACCAGCTCCTACAATGAGCAGTTCTTC. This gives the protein CASSLPGTSSYNEQFF.

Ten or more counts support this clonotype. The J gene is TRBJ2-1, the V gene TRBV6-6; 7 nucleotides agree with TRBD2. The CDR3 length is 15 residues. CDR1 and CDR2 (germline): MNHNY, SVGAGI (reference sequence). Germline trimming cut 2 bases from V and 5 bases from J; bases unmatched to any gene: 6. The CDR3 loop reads CASSYQGGRDNEQFF. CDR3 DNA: TGTGCCAGCAGTTACCAGGGTGGGAGGGACAATGAGCAGTTCTTC.

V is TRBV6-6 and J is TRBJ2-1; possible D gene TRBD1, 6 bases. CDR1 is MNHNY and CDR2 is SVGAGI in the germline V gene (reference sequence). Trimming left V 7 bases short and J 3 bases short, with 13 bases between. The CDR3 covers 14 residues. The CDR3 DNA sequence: TGTGCCAGCACCCCCCGGGACATCTACAATGAGCAGTTCTTC. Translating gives CASTPRDIYNEQFF.

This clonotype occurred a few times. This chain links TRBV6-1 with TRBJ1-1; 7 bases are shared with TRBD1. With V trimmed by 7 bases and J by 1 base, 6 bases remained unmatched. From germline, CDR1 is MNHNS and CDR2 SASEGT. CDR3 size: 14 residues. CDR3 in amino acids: CASKEQGRNTEAFF. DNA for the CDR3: TGTGCCAGCAAAGAACAGGGGCGGAACACTGAAGCTTTCTTT.

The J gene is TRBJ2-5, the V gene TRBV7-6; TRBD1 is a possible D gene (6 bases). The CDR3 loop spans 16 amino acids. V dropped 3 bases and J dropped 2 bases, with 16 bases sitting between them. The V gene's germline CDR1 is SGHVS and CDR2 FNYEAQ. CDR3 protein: CASSFNPGTKQETQYF. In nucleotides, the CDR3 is TGTGCCAGCAGCTTTAATCCCGGGACAAAACAAGAGACCCAGTACTTC.

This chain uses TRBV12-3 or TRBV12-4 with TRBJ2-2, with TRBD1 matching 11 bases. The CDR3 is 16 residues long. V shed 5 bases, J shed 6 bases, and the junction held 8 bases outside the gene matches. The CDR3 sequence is CASSHSPGQGAGELFF. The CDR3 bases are TGTGCCAGCAGTCACTCACCGGGACAGGGGGCCGGGGAGCTGTTTTTT.

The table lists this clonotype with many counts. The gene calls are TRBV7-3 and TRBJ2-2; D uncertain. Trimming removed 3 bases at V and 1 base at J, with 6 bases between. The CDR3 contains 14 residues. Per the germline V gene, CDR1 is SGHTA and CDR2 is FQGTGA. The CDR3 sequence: CASSLPGNTGELFF. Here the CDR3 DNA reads TGTGCCAGCAGCTTGCCAGGGAACACCGGGGAGCTGTTTTTT.

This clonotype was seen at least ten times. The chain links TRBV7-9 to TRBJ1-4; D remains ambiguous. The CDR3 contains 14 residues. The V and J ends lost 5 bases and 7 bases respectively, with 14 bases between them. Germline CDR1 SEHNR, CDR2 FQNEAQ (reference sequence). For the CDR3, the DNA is TGTGCCAGCAGCCCATCTACCCCGGCTGAAAAACTGTTTTTT. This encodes CASSPSTPAEKLFF.

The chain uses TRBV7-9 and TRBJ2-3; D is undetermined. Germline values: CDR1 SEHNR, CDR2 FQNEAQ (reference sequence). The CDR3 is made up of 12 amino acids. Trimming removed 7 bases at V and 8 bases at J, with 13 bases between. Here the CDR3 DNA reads TGTGCCAGCACCCGAAGTGGCGGTACGCAGTATTTT. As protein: CASTRSGGTQYF.

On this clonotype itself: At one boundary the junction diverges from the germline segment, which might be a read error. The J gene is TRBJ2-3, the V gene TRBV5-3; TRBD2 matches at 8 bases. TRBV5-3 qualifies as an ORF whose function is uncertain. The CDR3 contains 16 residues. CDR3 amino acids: CASSLSGGLGADTQYF. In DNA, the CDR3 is TGTGCCAGCAGCTTGTCCGGGGGACTAGGGGCAGATACGCAGTATTTT.

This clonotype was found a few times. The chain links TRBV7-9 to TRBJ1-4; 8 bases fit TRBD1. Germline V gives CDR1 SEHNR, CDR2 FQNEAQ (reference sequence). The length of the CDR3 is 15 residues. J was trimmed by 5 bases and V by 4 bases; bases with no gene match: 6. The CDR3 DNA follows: TGTGCCAGCAGCTCCCCCGGGACAGGCAATGAAAAACTGTTTTTT. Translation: CASSSPGTGNEKLFF.

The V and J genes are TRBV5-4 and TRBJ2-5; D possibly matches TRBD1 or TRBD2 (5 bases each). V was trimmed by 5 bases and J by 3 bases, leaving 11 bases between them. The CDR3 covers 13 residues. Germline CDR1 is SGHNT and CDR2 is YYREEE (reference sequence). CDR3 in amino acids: CASRLQGEETQYF. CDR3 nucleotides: TGTGCCAGCAGACTCCAGGGAGAAGAGACCCAGTACTTC.

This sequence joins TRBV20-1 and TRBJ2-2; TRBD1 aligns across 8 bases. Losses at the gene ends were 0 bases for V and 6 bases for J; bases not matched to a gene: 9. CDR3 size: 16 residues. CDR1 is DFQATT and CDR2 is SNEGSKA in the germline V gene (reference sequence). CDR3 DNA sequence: TGCAGTGCTAGAGATTCAAGACAGGGGCAAGCCGGGGAGCTGTTTTTT. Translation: CSARDSRQGQAGELFF.

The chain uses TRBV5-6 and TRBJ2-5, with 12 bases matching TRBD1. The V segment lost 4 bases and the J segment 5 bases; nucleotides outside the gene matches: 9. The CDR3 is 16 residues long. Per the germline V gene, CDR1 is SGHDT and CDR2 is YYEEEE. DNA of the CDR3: TGTGCCAGCAGCCTGCCCGGGACAGGGGGCCTGGAGACCCAGTACTTC. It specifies CASSLPGTGGLETQYF.

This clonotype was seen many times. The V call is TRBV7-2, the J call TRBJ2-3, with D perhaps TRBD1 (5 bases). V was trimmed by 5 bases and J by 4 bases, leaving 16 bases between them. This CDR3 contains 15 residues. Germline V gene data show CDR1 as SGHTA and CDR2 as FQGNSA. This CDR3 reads CASSPPGPFADTQYF. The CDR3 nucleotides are TGTGCCAGCAGCCCCCCAGGGCCCTTTGCAGATACGCAGTATTTT.